The entry below gives a single TCR beta chain sequence along with its context. The CDR3 covers 14 residues. CDR1 LGHNA and CDR2 YNFKEQ come from the germline V gene. Between the trimmed V and J ends, which lost 4 bases and 5 bases, there was a span of 11 bases. Clones were read by immunoSEQ multiplex PCR, and TCRdb kept only the in-frame ones, dropping some. The table has 150,000 to 180,000 clones, just under 95% seen once. These data are taken from a study of control samples from healthy donors and cancer patients. The sequencing sample was made of blood. This chain uses TRBV4-2 with TRBJ1-4; no reliable D call. This sequence originates from a man aged 40-50 years in good health. Here the CDR3 reads CASSPGSVNEKLFF. The CDR3 bases are TGTGCCAGCAGCCCGGGGAGCGTGAATGAAAAACTGTTTTTT.